This T cell receptor beta chain was captured by sequencing in a study of cytomegalovirus exposure and HLA in healthy donors. For the study at large: From donors who were HLA-typed, an early data release held around 85 million unique TCRs. Whole-study results and caveats: Rarity marked most TCR sequences, yet some public TCRs occurred in many donors. As a later analysis revealed, the rate of TCR association differed by HLA locus, with DRB1 most and HLA-C fewest.

With 60 Vbeta and 13 Jbeta primers, the PCR was carried out. Clones were read by immunoSEQ multiplex PCR, and TCRdb kept only the in-frame ones, dropping some. The sample contains approximately 210,000 clones, around 79% of which appear only once. Comment on this clone: The antigen remains unidentified.

Germline loops: CDR1 MNHNS, CDR2 SASEGT. The CDR3 is made up of 15 amino acids. Unmatched junction bases numbered 8, after V lost 7 bases and J lost 2 bases. V and J are TRBV6-1 and TRBJ2-3; the match to TRBD1 covers 8 bases. The TCR sequence derives from a girl between 10 and 17 years old in good health and CMV-seropositive. Sequenced input: PBMCs. The CDR3 protein is CASTKGQGPTDTQYF. The CDR3 region has the DNA TGTGCCAGCACCAAAGGACAGGGCCCCACAGATACGCAGTATTTT.